This T cell receptor (beta chain) derives from a study of blood T cell repertoires in COVID-19. At the level of the study: Samples representing acute and convalescent COVID-19 were sourced from the United States, Italy and Spain.

V was cut by 3 bases and J by 1 base, with 5 bases left in between. The length of the CDR3 is 13 residues. Germline lookup yields CDR1 SGHTA and CDR2 FQGNSA. On this clone: The sample carries other DNA sequences with the same CDR3.

Original processing notes: How many nucleated cells were present was estimated from reference gene primer amplification. Some clones are missing from TCRdb's copy, which holds only in-frame ones; the method was immunoSEQ multiplex PCR. That table supplies the V and J calls and clone size; D and trimming were determined from the DNA. The data hold roughly 200,000 clones, with about 83% observed a single time. This TCR was sampled from a man aged 60-69 years who had recovered from COVID-19. The chain has TRBV7-2 and TRBJ2-3; D call uncertain. Source material: peripheral blood. The CDR3 coding sequence is TGTGCCAGCAGCTTGGAGCGCACAGATACGCAGTATTTT. Translated, it gives CASSLERTDTQYF.